These 13 T cell receptor beta chains share one sample of origin, sequenced in a study of Ad26.COV2.S vaccination and SARS-CoV-2 variants. TCRdb's table, derived via immunoSEQ multiplex PCR, lists solely in-frame clones and lacks some. The sample lists around 370,000 clones, about 91% seen once, with 3.9% in the top ten. The source material was peripheral blood, sampled after recovery from COVID-19. The receptors derive from a human donor who had recovered from COVID-19.

The chain is built from TRBV5-4 and TRBJ1-1; 7 bases are shared with TRBD1. Germline loops: CDR1 SGHNT, CDR2 YYREEE (reference sequence). V lost 4 bases, J lost 1 base, and 13 bases stayed unmatched. The CDR3 length is 17 residues. CDR3 region: CASSPSKRGRGNTEAFF. For the CDR3, the DNA is TGTGCCAGCAGCCCTTCTAAGAGGGGGCGCGGGAACACTGAAGCTTTCTTT.

The V gene is TRBV6-6, the J gene TRBJ1-1, with D uncertain. This CDR3 is built from 12 residues. V was cut by 6 bases and J by 6 bases, with 11 bases left in between. The germline gives CDR1 MNHNY, CDR2 SVGAGI (reference sequence). The CDR3 bases are TGTGCCAGCAGAATAGGGCGGGCTGAAGCTTTCTTT. Translated: CASRIGRAEAFF.

This chain links TRBV19 with TRBJ1-3; the D is unclear. Trimming left V 2 bases short and J 0 bases short, with 5 bases between. The CDR3 extends over 14 amino acids. The germline V gene encodes CDR1 LNHDA and CDR2 SQIVND (reference sequence). CDR3 amino acids: CASSILLSGNTIYF. The CDR3 bases are TGTGCCAGTAGTATATTGCTCTCTGGAAACACCATATATTTT.

The rearrangement uses TRBV6-5 and TRBJ1-2, with D possibly being TRBD1 (5 bases). In germline, CDR1 is MNHEY, CDR2 SVGAGI. The CDR3 extends over 13 amino acids. V was shortened by 10 bases and J by 2 bases, with 14 bases between the two germline ends. Here the CDR3 reads CATGHSGNYGYTF. The CDR3 coding sequence is TGTGCCACCGGACATTCCGGGAACTATGGCTACACCTTC.

The count of this clone is one. This rearrangement joins TRBV6-1 to TRBJ1-3; 7 positions match TRBD1. The CDR3 is 14 residues long. V lost 2 bases to trimming and J lost 4 bases; unmatched junction nucleotides: 2. CDR1 is MNHNS and CDR2 is SASEGT in the germline V gene. CDR3: CASSETGAGNTIYF. In nucleotides, the CDR3 is TGTGCCAGCAGTGAAACAGGGGCCGGAAACACCATATATTTT.

The chain combines TRBV23-1 with TRBJ1-4; D not certain. TRBV23-1 is labeled an ORF, and its function is uncertain. V was clipped by 8 bases and J by 4 bases, with 17 bases between them. This CDR3 is 15 amino acids long. DNA for the CDR3: TGCGCCAGCGAAAACGAAGGCCCCTTTAATGAAAAACTGTTTTTT. Its protein product is CASENEGPFNEKLFF.

The V and J genes are TRBV25-1 and TRBJ2-5, with 7 nucleotides matching TRBD1. CDR3 length: 15 residues. CDR1 and CDR2 from the germline V gene are MGHDK and SYGVNS. V dropped 6 bases and J dropped 5; count of bases not matched to a gene: 12. The CDR3 DNA sequence: TGTGCCAGCAGATCTACAGGGGATGTGGGGGAGACCCAGTACTTC. Its protein product is CASRSTGDVGETQYF. The entire variable domain, with the rest obtained from reference TRBV25-1 and TRBJ2-5, is as follows: EADIYQTPRYLVIGTGKKITLECSQTMGHDKMYWYQQDPGMELHLIHYSYGVNSTEKGDLSSESTVSRIRTEHFPLTLESARPSHTSQYLCASRSTGDVGETQYFGPGTRLLVL.

J is TRBJ1-6 and V is TRBV12-3 or TRBV12-4; weak D call: TRBD1 (5 bases). V dropped 0 bases and J dropped 8 bases, with 5 bases sitting between them. The CDR3 runs to 13 residues. For the CDR3, the DNA is TGTGCCAGCAGTTTAGCAGGGGATTCACCCCTCCACTTT. It specifies CASSLAGDSPLHF.

As DNA, the CDR3 is TGTGCCAGCAGTTTGGCGGAGCTGCCTGAAGCTTTCTTT. It is translated as CASSLAELPEAFF. The chain carries TRBV12-3 or TRBV12-4 and TRBJ1-1; D ambiguous. Trimming took 3 bases from V and 6 from J, leaving 11 bases between them. CDR3 size: 13 residues.

The chain couples TRBV18 to TRBJ1-2; 7 bases are shared with TRBD1. V lost 2 bases, J lost 8 bases, and 5 bases stayed unmatched. The CDR3 runs 13 residues. The germline V gene has CDR1 KGHSH and CDR2 LQKENI. CDR3 nucleotides: TGTGCCAGCTCACCAAACAGGGGAGAGGGCTACACCTTC. Its protein product is CASSPNRGEGYTF.

The V gene is TRBV7-9, the J gene TRBJ1-5; 7 bases are a match to TRBD1. Looked up from germline, CDR1 is SEHNR and CDR2 is FQNEAQ (reference sequence). This CDR3 contains 15 residues. V lost 5 bases to trimming and J lost 2 bases; unmatched junction nucleotides: 6. The CDR3 DNA reads as TGTGCCAGCAGCCCAGACAGGGAGGGCAATCAGCCCCAGCATTTT. This sequence encodes CASSPDREGNQPQHF.

V is TRBV9 and J is TRBJ2-3; either TRBD1 or TRBD2 may supply D (5 bases each). Per germline, CDR1 SGDLS and CDR2 YYNGEE. This CDR3 has 14 amino acids. V was clipped by 0 bases and J by 6 bases, with 11 bases between them. The CDR3 region is CASSVGGAGDTQYF. The CDR3 DNA reads TGTGCCAGCAGCGTAGGAGGGGCTGGCGATACGCAGTATTTT.

J is TRBJ2-7 and V is TRBV10-2; the D gene is possibly TRBD2 (5 bases). CDR3 length: 13 amino acids. Germline lookup yields CDR1 WSHSY and CDR2 SAAADI. The V gene lost 7 bases and the J gene lost 0 bases, with 10 bases spanning the gap. In DNA, the CDR3 is TGCGCCAGCACCGGGGATCCCTCCTACGAGCAGTACTTC. Its translation is CASTGDPSYEQYF.